Sequencing of this T cell receptor (beta chain) was carried out in a study of T cells after yellow fever vaccination. Study context: Fractions containing few cells were prepared with SMART-Seq v4 Ultra Low Input. Whole-study results and caveats: Researchers noted that a small share of clonotypes showed up in both CD4 and CD8 compartments. Subsequent booster samples again held most clones from primary vaccination (roughly 95% CD4, roughly 90% CD8).

Germline values: CDR1 ENHRY, CDR2 SYGVKD. Trimming left V 6 bases short and J 6 bases short, with 10 bases between. This CDR3 has 12 amino acids. UMIs and a universal primer site were added when TCR cDNA was made by 5'RACE template switching. TCRdb fed the 5' RACE reads into MiXCR, producing one record per CDR3 protein. The sample lists around 550,000 distinct CDR3 sequences, roughly 21% occurring once. Points on this clonotype: Its target is not known.

This sequence was found in a man aged 30-40 years who received the YFV17D yellow fever vaccine. This chain uses TRBV10-3 with TRBJ2-3; perhaps TRBD2 as D (6 bases). The sequenced sample was PBMCs, obtained 15 days after the yellow fever booster vaccination. CDR3 nucleotides: TGTGCCATCAGGGGAGGTGGGGATACGCAGTATTTT. Translation: CAIRGGGDTQYF.